Reported below is one T cell receptor (beta chain). What it recognizes is unknown. Trimming removed 2 bases at V and 8 bases at J, with 11 bases between. This CDR3 spans 13 amino acids. The germline V gene has CDR1 SGHTA and CDR2 FQGNSA. Time point here: week 11, during vaccination. Vaccination comprised doses that each held 300 ug of mutant IDH1 20-mer peptide, plus topical imiquimod. Repertoires were generated with immunoSEQ multiplex PCR, while TCRdb's copy carries only in-frame clones and drops some. The sample includes about 36,000 clones, roughly 80% of them seen just once. These data are taken from a study of a mutant IDH1 vaccine in newly diagnosed glioma. Whole-study findings and limits: Alterations occurring in top peripheral T cell clonotypes seemed unrelated to pseudoprogression.

Source: peripheral blood mononuclear cells (PBMCs), taken from a glioma patient whose treatment included an IDH1 peptide vaccine. The J gene is TRBJ2-3, the V gene TRBV7-2; possible D gene TRBD1, 5 bases. The clonotype was recovered from a woman aged 25 to 39 with glioma. Some clones in this sample may be carry-over from other donors' samples. This CDR3 reads CASSLRRQGTQYF. In DNA form, the CDR3 reads TGTGCCAGCAGCTTACGAAGGCAGGGTACGCAGTATTTT.